This is a list of T cell receptor beta chains from one sample in a study of early stage breast cancer tumors. The data were produced by immunoSEQ multiplex PCR, yet TCRdb's version contains in-frame clones alone and is incomplete. The table records fewer than 50,000 clones, around 72% of them present only once. Sequencing was done on a sample of blood. The receptors were sampled from a person in their fifties with breast cancer. CDR3s include the opening cysteine and the closing phenylalanine or tryptophan. A D gene is named only where the DNA matches it firmly. Some rows mark clone size as missing; the rest say once, few, many or name a class of expanded clone.

j_gene,d_gene,abundance,v_gene,CDR3aa,CDR3nt
TRBJ1-1,TRBD1,-,TRBV7-2,CASSLGRDRGRWNTEAFF,TGTGCCAGCAGCTTAGGCCGGGACAGGGGAAGGTGGAACACTGAAGCTTTCTTT
TRBJ1-2,TRBD1,few,TRBV28,CASSVAGGDWGYTF,TGTGCCAGCAGTGTCGCAGGGGGCGATTGGGGCTACACCTTC
TRBJ2-1,TRBD1,-,TRBV11-2,CASSPGQGLDEQFF,TGTGCCAGCAGCCCGGGACAGGGGCTGGATGAGCAGTTCTTC
TRBJ2-3,-,-,TRBV7-6,CASSLDRITDTQYF,TGTGCCAGCAGCTTAGACAGGATCACAGATACGCAGTATTTT
TRBJ1-1,-,-,TRBV7-6,CASSLRGGGEMNTEAFF,TGTGCCAGCAGCCTTCGGGGGGGAGGGGAAATGAACACTGAAGCTTTCTTT
TRBJ2-1,-,once,TRBV6-5,CASSPPGLVTNEQFF,TGTGCCAGCAGTCCACCCGGACTGGTGACTAATGAGCAGTTCTTC
TRBJ2-5,TRBD1,-,TRBV23-1,CASRQGAEETQYF,TGCGCCAGCAGACAGGGGGCCGAAGAGACCCAGTACTTC
TRBJ2-5,TRBD1,few,TRBV2,CASSWTGRETQYF,TGTGCCAGCAGTTGGACAGGCAGAGAGACCCAGTACTTC
TRBJ2-5,-,-,TRBV11-2,CASSLVTGTPQETQYF,TGTGCCAGCAGCTTGGTAACCGGGACACCACAAGAGACCCAGTACTTC
TRBJ2-6,-,-,TRBV19,CASIPRGGGANVLTF,TGTGCCAGTATCCCAAGAGGGGGAGGGGCCAACGTCCTGACTTTC
TRBJ1-4,-,once,TRBV30,CAWSRGGAGEKLFF,TGTGCCTGGAGTCGGGGGGGGGCAGGGGAAAAACTGTTTTTT
TRBJ2-1,-,few,TRBV27,CASSPTGQGRNEQFF,TGTGCCAGCAGTCCGACAGGTCAGGGTCGTAATGAGCAGTTCTTC
TRBJ2-5,-,-,TRBV5-8,CASSRRYQETQYF,TGTGCCAGCAGCAGGCGGTACCAAGAGACCCAGTACTTC
TRBJ2-2,-,-,TRBV7-6,CASSSSHPTGELFF,TGTGCCAGCAGCTCCTCACACCCCACCGGGGAGCTGTTTTTT
TRBJ1-1,TRBD1,-,TRBV18,CASSPPIGTGTSQAFF,TGTGCCAGCTCACCACCGATCGGGACAGGGACATCTCAGGCTTTCTTT
TRBJ2-1,TRBD2,-,TRBV7-8,CASTPTRLADYNEQFF,TGTGCCAGCACCCCCACACGGCTAGCGGACTACAATGAGCAGTTCTTC
TRBJ1-2,-,-,TRBV5-1,CASSLDGSGVYGYTF,TGCGCCAGCAGCTTGGATGGTTCCGGAGTCTATGGCTACACCTTC
TRBJ2-1,-,-,TRBV11-1,CASSFQGGAYNEQFF,TGTGCCAGCAGCTTTCAGGGTGGAGCATACAATGAGCAGTTCTTC
TRBJ2-1,-,-,TRBV11-3,CASSLVGVETNEQFF,TGTGCCAGCAGTCTCGTCGGGGTGGAAACCAATGAGCAGTTCTTC
TRBJ2-5,TRBD2,-,TRBV5-6,CASSLAPAGGRETQYF,TGTGCCAGCAGCTTGGCTCCAGCGGGAGGTCGGGAGACCCAGTACTTC
TRBJ2-5,-,-,TRBV29-1,CSVEGRVRETQYF,TGCAGCGTTGAGGGCAGGGTTCGGGAGACCCAGTACTTC
TRBJ2-5,-,-,TRBV2,CASSDGSAQETQYF,TGTGCCAGCAGTGATGGTAGCGCGCAAGAGACCCAGTACTTC
TRBJ2-1,-,many,TRBV21-1,CASSKEHSHNEQFF,TGTGCCAGCAGCAAAGAGCACAGTCACAATGAGCAGTTCTTC
TRBJ2-5,-,-,TRBV27,CASSLVGRQVGTQYF,TGTGCCAGCAGTTTAGTGGGACGACAGGTGGGGACCCAGTACTTC
TRBJ2-5,-,-,TRBV5-6,CASSLGSVQETQYF,TGTGCCAGCAGCTTGGGTTCTGTCCAAGAGACCCAGTACTTC
TRBJ1-1,-,-,TRBV5-1,CASSLEQSTEAFF,TGCGCCAGCAGCTTGGAACAGTCCACTGAAGCTTTCTTT
TRBJ2-2,-,-,TRBV5-4,CASSLAPYTGELFF,TGTGCCAGCAGCTTGGCCCCTTACACCGGGGAGCTGTTTTTT
TRBJ2-1,-,-,TRBV9,CASSVHATGDEQFF,TGTGCCAGCAGCGTACACGCAACCGGGGATGAGCAGTTCTTC
TRBJ1-4,TRBD1,-,TRBV6-6,CASGPGGNNEKLFF,TGTGCCAGTGGGCCAGGGGGAAATAATGAAAAACTGTTTTTT
TRBJ2-5,TRBD2,-,TRBV5-4,CASSPSGRRRQETQYF,TGTGCCAGCAGCCCAAGCGGGAGGAGAAGGCAAGAGACCCAGTACTTC
TRBJ1-6,-,-,TRBV19,CASTTASSYNSPLHF,TGTGCCAGTACGACTGCGAGCTCCTATAATTCACCCCTCCACTTT
TRBJ1-2,-,-,TRBV9,CASSESGGNYGYTF,TGTGCCAGCAGCGAGTCGGGGGGCAACTATGGCTACACCTTC
TRBJ1-3,-,-,TRBV6-6,CASIPDSSGNTIYF,TGTGCCAGCATCCCGGACAGCTCTGGAAACACCATATATTTT
TRBJ2-3,TRBD1,-,TRBV4-1,CASSQATGGTDTQYF,TGCGCCAGCAGCCAAGCGACAGGGGGAACAGATACGCAGTATTTT
TRBJ1-1,-,-,TRBV11-3,CASSWGHTEAFF,TGTGCCAGCAGCTGGGGGCACACTGAGGCTTTCTTT
TRBJ2-6,-,-,TRBV11-3,CASTGAGSTGANVLTF,TGTGCCAGCACCGGTGCCGGGTCTACTGGGGCCAACGTCCTGACTTTC
TRBJ1-1,-,few,TRBV19,CASGTGNTEAFF,TGTGCCAGTGGAACAGGGAACACTGAAGCTTTCTTT
TRBJ2-3,-,-,TRBV5-4,CASSRMTESTDTQYF,TGTGCCAGCAGCCGAATGACAGAGAGCACAGATACGCAGTATTTT
TRBJ1-1,-,-,TRBV9,CASSVGLRTEAFF,TGTGCCAGCAGCGTAGGCCTTCGGACTGAAGCTTTCTTT
TRBJ2-3,TRBD2,-,TRBV4-2,CASSPGTSGTDTQYF,TGTGCCAGCAGCCCAGGGACTAGCGGCACAGATACGCAGTATTTT
TRBJ2-7,TRBD2,-,TRBV10-3,CAISESISGRTYEQYF,TGTGCCATCAGTGAGTCGATTAGCGGGAGGACCTACGAGCAGTACTTC
TRBJ2-2,TRBD1,once,TRBV28,CASSSGTGPLGELFF,TGTGCCAGCAGTTCCGGGACAGGGCCTTTGGGGGAGCTGTTTTTT
TRBJ1-3,-,-,TRBV18,CASSPAQGSTGNTIYF,TGTGCCAGCTCACCCGCACAGGGATCAACGGGAAACACCATATATTTT
TRBJ1-3,-,-,TRBV7-2,CASSLALARSGNTIYF,TGTGCCAGCAGCTTAGCTCTGGCCCGCTCTGGAAACACCATATATTTT
TRBJ2-5,TRBD1,-,TRBV4-2,CASSQEGQGLETQYF,TGTGCCAGCAGCCAAGAGGGACAGGGGCTAGAGACCCAGTACTTC
TRBJ2-3,-,-,TRBV5-1,CASSPRIGLTRDTQYF,TGCGCCAGCAGCCCGAGGATCGGCCTAACTCGAGATACGCAGTATTTT
TRBJ1-2,-,-,TRBV7-2,CASSSWAGGYGYTF,TGTGCCAGCAGCTCGTGGGCGGGCGGCTATGGCTACACCTTC
TRBJ2-7,TRBD2,-,TRBV5-1,CASSLPESGRDYEQYF,TGCGCCAGCAGCTTGCCTGAAAGCGGGAGAGACTACGAGCAGTACTTC
TRBJ2-7,TRBD2,-,TRBV6-6,CASRDSRGDEQYF,TGTGCCAGCAGAGACTCTCGGGGGGACGAGCAGTACTTC
TRBJ2-3,-,-,TRBV9,CASSDGASTDTQYF,TGTGCCAGCAGCGACGGAGCTAGCACAGATACGCAGTATTTT
TRBJ1-5,-,few,TRBV6-5,CASSSGQNQPQHF,TGTGCCAGCAGTTCCGGACAGAATCAGCCCCAGCATTTT
TRBJ2-6,TRBD1,-,TRBV6-5,CASRTTGVGANVLTF,TGTGCCAGCAGAACGACAGGGGTAGGGGCCAACGTCCTGACTTTC